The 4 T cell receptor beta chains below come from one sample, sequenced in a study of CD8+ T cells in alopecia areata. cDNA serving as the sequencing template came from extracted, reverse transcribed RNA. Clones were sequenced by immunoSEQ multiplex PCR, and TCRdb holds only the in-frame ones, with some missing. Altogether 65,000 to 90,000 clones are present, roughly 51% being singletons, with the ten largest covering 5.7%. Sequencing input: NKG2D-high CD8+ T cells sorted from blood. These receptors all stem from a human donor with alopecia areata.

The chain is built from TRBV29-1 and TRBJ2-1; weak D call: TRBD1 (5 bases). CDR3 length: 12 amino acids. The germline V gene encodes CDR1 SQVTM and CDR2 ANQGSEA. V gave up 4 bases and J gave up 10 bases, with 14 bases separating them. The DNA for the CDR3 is TGCAGCGTTGGGGGCGTTCAAATCGAGCAGTTCTTC. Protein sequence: CSVGGVQIEQFF.

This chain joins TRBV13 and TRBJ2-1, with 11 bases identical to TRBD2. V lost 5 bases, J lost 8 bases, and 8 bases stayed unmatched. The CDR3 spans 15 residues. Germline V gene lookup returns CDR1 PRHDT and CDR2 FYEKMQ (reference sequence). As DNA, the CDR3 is TGTGCCAGCAGCCGACTAGCGGGATGGGTGGATGAGCAGTTCTTC. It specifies CASSRLAGWVDEQFF.

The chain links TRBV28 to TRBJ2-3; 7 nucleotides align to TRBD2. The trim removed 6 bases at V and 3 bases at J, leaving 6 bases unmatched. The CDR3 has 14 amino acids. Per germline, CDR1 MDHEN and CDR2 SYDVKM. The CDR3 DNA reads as TGTGCCAGCAGATGGACTAGAGGGACAGATACGCAGTATTTT. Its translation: CASRWTRGTDTQYF.

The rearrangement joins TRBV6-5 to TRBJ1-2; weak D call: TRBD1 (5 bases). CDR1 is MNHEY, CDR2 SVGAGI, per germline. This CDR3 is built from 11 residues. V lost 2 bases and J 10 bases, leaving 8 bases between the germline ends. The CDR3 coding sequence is TGTGCCAGCAGTTACGGGGACGCCTACACCTTC. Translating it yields CASSYGDAYTF.